A selection of T cell receptor beta chains follows, all from one sample in a study of patients and donors after allogeneic stem cell transplantation. TCRdb recomputed calls from the RT-PCR reads with MiXCR, one row per CDR3 protein. The profile shows fewer than 200,000 distinct CDR3 sequences, about 30% of them singletons. Sequencing used blood, either unsorted or a sorted T cell fraction (not recorded which). These receptors all stem from a human donor who was either an allogeneic HSCT recipient or a stem cell or donor lymphocyte infusion donor (not recorded which). It is not recorded whose cells these are; they may come from a transplant donor. CDR3s include the opening cysteine and the closing phenylalanine or tryptophan. A D gene is named only where the DNA matches it firmly. Clone size appears in some rows only: once, few, many, or a class for an expanded clone.

few	NA	TRBV12-3/TRBV12-4	TRBJ1-2	CASSPPGANYGYTF	TGTGCCAGCAGCCCTCCCGGAGCTAACTATGGCTACACCTTC
NA	TRBD1	TRBV4-2	TRBJ2-3	CASSQDQFTGGYTDTQYF	TGTGCCAGCAGCCAAGATCAGTTTACAGGGGGTTACACAGATACGCAGTATTTT
few	TRBD1	TRBV4-3	TRBJ2-1	CASSPGQYNEQFF	TGCGCCAGCAGCCCGGGACAGTACAATGAGCAGTTCTTC
NA	NA	TRBV20-1	TRBJ2-4	CSAGGPGIQYF	TGCAGTGCCGGCGGACCGGGGATTCAGTACTTC
many	NA	TRBV12-3/TRBV12-4	TRBJ1-6	CASSPEGLRNSPLHF	TGTGCCAGCAGTCCCGAGGGGCTGAGAAATTCACCCCTCCACTTT
many	NA	TRBV12-3/TRBV12-4	TRBJ1-5	CASSLGGWNSNQPQHF	TGTGCCAGCAGTTTAGGAGGGTGGAATAGCAATCAGCCCCAGCATTTT
NA	NA	TRBV5-1	TRBJ2-1	CASSLNRVTEQFF	TGCGCCAGCAGCTTAAACAGGGTGACTGAGCAGTTCTTC
few	TRBD2	TRBV7-9	TRBJ2-1	CASRVTSARSENEQFF	TGTGCCAGCAGGGTGACTAGCGCTAGAAGCGAGAATGAGCAGTTCTTC
few	TRBD2	TRBV5-1	TRBJ2-3	CASSLQLAGGGTDTQYF	TGCGCCAGCAGCTTACAACTAGCGGGAGGAGGCACAGATACGCAGTATTTT
few	NA	TRBV6-1	TRBJ1-2	CASRLPKGYTF	TGTGCCAGTAGGCTACCTAAAGGCTACACCTTC
few	TRBD1	TRBV27	TRBJ2-7	CASSPGQGWEQYF	TGTGCCAGCAGTCCAGGACAGGGGTGGGAGCAGTACTTC
NA	NA	TRBV29-1	TRBJ2-3	CSVEDWGRRVSTDTQYF	TGCAGCGTTGAAGATTGGGGGCGGCGGGTTAGCACAGATACGCAGTATTTT
NA	NA	TRBV12-3/TRBV12-4	TRBJ1-4	CASTKHHPGKLFF	TGTGCCAGCACCAAACATCACCCGGGAAAACTGTTTTTT
many	NA	TRBV5-1	TRBJ1-4	CASSLGLTTNEKLFF	TGCGCCAGCAGCTTGGGCCTAACAACTAATGAAAAACTGTTTTTT
once	NA	TRBV5-1	TRBJ2-4	CASSSQWSSARNIQYF	TGCGCCAGCAGCTCCCAATGGTCGAGCGCGAGGAACATTCAGTACTTC
NA	TRBD2	TRBV5-1	TRBJ2-1	CASQRGARQFF	TGCGCCAGCCAGCGGGGGGCAAGGCAGTTCTTC
few	NA	TRBV6-6	TRBJ2-3	CASSTPKGGPSTDTQYF	TGTGCCAGCAGCACCCCCAAGGGCGGACCTTCCACAGATACGCAGTATTTT
few	NA	TRBV7-9	TRBJ1-2	CASSSGANYGYTF	TGTGCCAGCAGCTCAGGGGCTAACTATGGCTACACCTTC
few	TRBD1	TRBV4-1	TRBJ2-1	CASSHPGTGINEQFF	TGCGCCAGCAGCCACCCCGGGACAGGGATCAATGAGCAGTTCTTC
NA	NA	TRBV15	TRBJ2-1	CATSRTSSSYNEQFF	TGTGCCACCAGCCGTACATCCAGCTCCTACAATGAGCAGTTCTTC
NA	NA	TRBV5-1	TRBJ2-7	CASSLRGPSYEQYF	TGCGCCAGCAGCTTGAGGGGACCTTCCTACGAGCAGTACTTC
NA	NA	TRBV9	TRBJ1-2	CASSPEPGANYGYTF	TGTGCCAGCAGCCCCGAGCCGGGAGCTAACTATGGCTACACCTTC
many	NA	TRBV27	TRBJ1-1	CASSLARLGTEAFF	TGTGCCAGCAGTTTAGCGCGACTGGGCACTGAAGCTTTCTTT
NA	TRBD1	TRBV15	TRBJ1-1	CATSRDRRQGGLLNTEAFF	TGTGCCACCAGCAGAGATCGCCGACAGGGAGGGCTCTTGAACACTGAAGCTTTCTTT
few	NA	TRBV4-2	TRBJ1-5	CASSQELAGNQPQHF	TGTGCCAGCAGCCAAGAGCTGGCGGGCAATCAGCCCCAGCATTTT
NA	NA	TRBV7-9	TRBJ1-1	CASSQSRLAFF	TGTGCCAGCAGCCAATCCCGATTAGCTTTCTTT
NA	NA	TRBV7-8	TRBJ2-1	CASSPRSTEQFF	TGTGCCAGCAGCCCGCGGTCGACAGAGCAGTTCTTC
NA	NA	TRBV14	TRBJ2-3	CASSQGVTRPGRDTQYF	TGTGCCAGCAGCCAAGGGGTAACCCGTCCTGGGCGAGATACGCAGTATTTT
NA	TRBD1	TRBV24-1	TRBJ2-5	CATSDTRRQGDQTQYF	TGTGCCACCAGTGATACCCGCCGACAGGGGGACCAGACCCAGTACTTC
many	NA	TRBV29-1	TRBJ1-2	CSVEHYGYTF	TGCAGCGTTGAACACTATGGCTACACCTTC
few	NA	TRBV4-3	TRBJ1-2	CASSPGEGDYGYTF	TGCGCCAGCAGCCCAGGGGAAGGGGACTATGGCTACACCTTC
few	NA	TRBV9	TRBJ2-7	CASSGSLADTYEQYF	TGTGCCAGCAGCGGGAGTCTAGCCGACACCTACGAGCAGTACTTC
few	NA	TRBV5-5	TRBJ1-2	CASSPSPTSGRPYGYTF	TGTGCCAGCAGCCCAAGCCCCACCTCTGGACGGCCGTATGGCTACACCTTC
NA	TRBD2	TRBV4-2	TRBJ2-3	CASSQELAGGDTQYF	TGTGCCAGCAGCCAAGAGCTAGCGGGAGGAGATACGCAGTATTTT
NA	TRBD2	TRBV9	TRBJ2-1	CASSPTSAAYNEQFF	TGTGCCAGCAGTCCTACTAGCGCTGCTTACAATGAGCAGTTCTTC
NA	NA	TRBV20-1	TRBJ2-7	CSASRQVSEQYF	TGCAGTGCTAGTCGACAGGTTTCTGAGCAGTACTTC
NA	TRBD1	TRBV4-2	TRBJ1-1	CASSQDRRDSEAFF	TGTGCCAGCAGCCAAGATAGGCGGGACAGTGAAGCTTTCTTT
NA	NA	TRBV4-2	TRBJ2-1	CASSPDGSSYNEQFF	TGTGCCAGCAGCCCCGACGGAAGCTCCTACAATGAGCAGTTCTTC
few	TRBD2	TRBV6-5	TRBJ2-1	CASRHSGSSYNEQFF	TGTGCCAGCAGGCACAGCGGGAGCTCCTACAATGAGCAGTTCTTC
NA	NA	TRBV11-3	TRBJ2-2	CASSRDANTGELFF	TGTGCCAGCAGCCGGGACGCGAACACCGGGGAGCTGTTTTTT
NA	NA	TRBV24-1	TRBJ1-2	CATSDPGLSYGYTF	TGTGCCACCAGTGACCCCGGACTTAGCTATGGCTACACCTTC
NA	NA	TRBV6-5	TRBJ2-5	CASSYSRDSQYF	TGTGCCAGCAGTTACTCCAGGGACTCCCAGTACTTC
few	TRBD2	TRBV9	TRBJ2-1	CASSVGLAEYNEQFF	TGTGCCAGCAGCGTCGGACTAGCGGAGTACAATGAGCAGTTCTTC
few	NA	TRBV24-1	TRBJ2-3	CATSPAGSYFTQYF	TGTGCCACCAGTCCCGCGGGGTCTTATTTTACGCAGTATTTT
NA	NA	TRBV19	TRBJ1-2	CASSIQQASNYGYTF	TGTGCCAGTAGTATCCAACAGGCTTCTAACTATGGCTACACCTTC
NA	TRBD2	TRBV27	TRBJ2-1	CASSLVASGWDEQFF	TGTGCCAGCAGTTTAGTAGCTAGCGGGTGGGATGAGCAGTTCTTC
NA	NA	TRBV27	TRBJ1-2	CASSLSIVQGGGYTF	TGTGCCAGCAGTTTATCGATAGTCCAGGGCGGTGGCTACACCTTC
NA	TRBD1	TRBV20-1	TRBJ2-7	CSARDVGDRGTYEQYF	TGCAGTGCTAGAGATGTGGGGGACAGGGGAACCTACGAGCAGTACTTC
NA	NA	TRBV11-1	TRBJ1-6	CASSLEEKSPHHF	TGTGCCAGCAGCTTAGAGGAGAAATCACCCCACCACTTT
NA	TRBD2	TRBV20-1	TRBJ2-7	CSARLAGLRYEQYF	TGCAGTGCCAGACTAGCGGGTCTTCGGTACGAGCAGTACTTC
NA	TRBD1	TRBV6-6	TRBJ1-2	CASSSTGSSYGYTF	TGTGCCAGCAGTTCGACAGGGTCGTCCTATGGCTACACCTTC
many	NA	TRBV20-1	TRBJ1-5	CSAKDRVHNQPQHF	TGCAGTGCAAAGGACCGGGTCCACAATCAGCCCCAGCATTTT
NA	NA	TRBV29-1	TRBJ2-7	CSVGGGVYEQYF	TGCAGCGTTGGTGGCGGGGTCTACGAGCAGTACTTC
many	NA	TRBV12-3/TRBV12-4	TRBJ1-5	CASSLLRNQPQHF	TGTGCCAGCAGTTTACTAAGGAATCAGCCCCAGCATTTT
many	NA	TRBV24-1	TRBJ2-6	CATSDGPNRPGANVLTF	TGTGCCACCAGTGATGGTCCCAACAGGCCTGGGGCCAACGTCCTGACTTTC